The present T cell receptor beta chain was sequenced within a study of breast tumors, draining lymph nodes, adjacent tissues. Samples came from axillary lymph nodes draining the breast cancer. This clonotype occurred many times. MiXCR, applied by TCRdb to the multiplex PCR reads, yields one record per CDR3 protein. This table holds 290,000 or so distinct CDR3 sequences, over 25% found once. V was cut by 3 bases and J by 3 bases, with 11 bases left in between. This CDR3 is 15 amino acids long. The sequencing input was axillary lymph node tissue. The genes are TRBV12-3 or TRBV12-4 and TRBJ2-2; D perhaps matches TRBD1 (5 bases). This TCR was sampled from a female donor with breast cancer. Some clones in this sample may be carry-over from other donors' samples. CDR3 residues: CASSFQTVHTGELFF. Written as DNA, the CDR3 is TGTGCCAGCAGTTTTCAGACAGTTCACACCGGGGAGCTGTTTTTT.